There are a few counts of the clone carrying this TCR beta chain. In the study's own analysis: Amplification with reference gene primers provided the estimates of nucleated cell counts. The method was immunoSEQ multiplex PCR; TCRdb's version includes in-frame clones alone and lacks a portion of them. V and J calls plus clone size are reproduced from that table; the DNA served to infer D and trimming. The sample consists of 97,000 or so clones, around 90% of them appearing once. The length of the CDR3 is 16 residues. CDR1 MNHNS and CDR2 SASEGT come from the germline V gene. V was cut by 1 base and J by 3 bases, with 13 bases left in between. Seattle patients were enrolled during active infection and followed longitudinally. The sample belongs to a study of blood T cell repertoires in COVID-19. Study in general: COVID-19 samples collected from the United States, Italy and Spain covered acute and convalescent phases. Sample material is recorded as cDNA or gDNA derived from T cells, B-cell-depleted T cells, or PBMCs.

The TCR was taken from a woman in her forties or fifties with COVID-19, enrolled during active disease. The chain carries TRBV6-1 and TRBJ1-3, with no clear D. Sequencing was carried out using peripheral blood. The CDR3 bases are TGTGCCAGCAGTGAAGGGCACATGCGGATTGGAAACACCATATATTTT. This translates into CASSEGHMRIGNTIYF.